This paragraph reports one T cell receptor (beta chain). As yet, its antigen is unknown. CDR1 is LNHDA, CDR2 SQIVND, per germline (reference sequence). The length of the CDR3 is 15 residues. Germline trimming cut 2 bases from V and 2 bases from J; bases unmatched to any gene: 5. The sample is drawn from a study of vaccination effects on CD4 cells after COVID-19. Turning to the study itself: Expansion of antigen-specific CD4+ T cells with viral peptide pools was carried out by the ViraFEST assay before sequencing.

CD4+ T cells were isolated after around 10 days of culture. On both days 3 and 7, half of the culture medium was replaced with IL-2 medium. Assay: immunoSEQ multiplex PCR; the TCRdb copy retains only in-frame clones and omits some. The sample lists roughly 50,000 clones; approximately 65% were seen once. Regarding the study as a whole: Cross-reactivity with common cold coronaviruses was shown by only 1 of 255 vaccine-induced clones in healthy vaccinees.

This receptor was identified in a human donor who received a COVID-19 vaccine. This sequence joins TRBV19 and TRBJ2-5; 7 nucleotides agree with TRBD1. Sequencing used CD4+ T cells from PBMCs cultured without peptide, obtained before COVID-19 vaccination. CDR3 nucleotides: TGTGCCAGTAGTATACAGGGGGTAGGACAAGAGACCCAGTACTTC. As protein: CASSIQGVGQETQYF.